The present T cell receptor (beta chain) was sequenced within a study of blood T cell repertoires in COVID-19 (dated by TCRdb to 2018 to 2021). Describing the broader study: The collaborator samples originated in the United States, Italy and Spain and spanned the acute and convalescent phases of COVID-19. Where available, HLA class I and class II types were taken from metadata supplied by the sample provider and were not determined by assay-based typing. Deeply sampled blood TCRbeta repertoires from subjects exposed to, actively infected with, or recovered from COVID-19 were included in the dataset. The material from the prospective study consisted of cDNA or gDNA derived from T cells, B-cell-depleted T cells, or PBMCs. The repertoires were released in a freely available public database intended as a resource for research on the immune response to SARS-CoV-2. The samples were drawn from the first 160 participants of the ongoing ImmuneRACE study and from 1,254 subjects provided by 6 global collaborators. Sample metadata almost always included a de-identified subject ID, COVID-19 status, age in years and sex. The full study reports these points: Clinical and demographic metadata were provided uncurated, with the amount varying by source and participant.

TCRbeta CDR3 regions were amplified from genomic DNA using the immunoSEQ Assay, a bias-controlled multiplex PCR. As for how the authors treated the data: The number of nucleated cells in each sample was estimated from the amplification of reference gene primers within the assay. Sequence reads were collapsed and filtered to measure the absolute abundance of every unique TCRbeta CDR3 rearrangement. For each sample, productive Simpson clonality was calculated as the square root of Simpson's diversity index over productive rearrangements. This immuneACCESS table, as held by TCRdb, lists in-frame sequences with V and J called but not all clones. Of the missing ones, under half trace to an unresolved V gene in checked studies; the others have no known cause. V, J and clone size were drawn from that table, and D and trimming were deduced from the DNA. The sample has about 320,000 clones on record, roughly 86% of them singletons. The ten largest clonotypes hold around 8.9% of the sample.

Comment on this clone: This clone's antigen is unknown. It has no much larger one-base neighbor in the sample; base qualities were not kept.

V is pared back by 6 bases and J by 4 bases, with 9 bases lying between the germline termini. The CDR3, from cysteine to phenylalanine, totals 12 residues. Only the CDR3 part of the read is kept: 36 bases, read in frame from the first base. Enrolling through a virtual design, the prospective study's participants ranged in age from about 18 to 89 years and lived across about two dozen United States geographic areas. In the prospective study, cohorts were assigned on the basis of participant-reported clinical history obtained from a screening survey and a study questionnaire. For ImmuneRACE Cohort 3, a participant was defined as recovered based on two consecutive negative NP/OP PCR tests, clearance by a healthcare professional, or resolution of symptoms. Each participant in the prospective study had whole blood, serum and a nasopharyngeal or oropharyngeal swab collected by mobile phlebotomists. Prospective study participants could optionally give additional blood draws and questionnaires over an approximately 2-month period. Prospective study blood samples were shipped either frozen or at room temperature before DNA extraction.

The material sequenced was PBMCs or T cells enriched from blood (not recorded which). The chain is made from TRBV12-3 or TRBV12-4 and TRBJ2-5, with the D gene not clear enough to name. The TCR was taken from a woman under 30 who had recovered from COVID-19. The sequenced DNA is TGTGCCAGCAGCCCGGGTGGAGAGACCCAGTACTTC. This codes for CASSPGGETQYF.